Each of the 29 T cell receptor beta chains below was sequenced from the same sample in a study of T-cell reconstitution after alpha-beta-depleted transplantation in children. Molecular barcoding with unique molecular identifiers was used for the TCRbeta library. TCRdb analysed the PCR reads with MiXCR anew, one entry per CDR3 protein. The table lists hundreds of thousands of distinct CDR3 sequences, approximately 11% of them singletons. Sequenced here: PBMCs, sampled before TCRalphabeta/CD19-depleted stem cell transplant. The receptor source for this set is a child younger than two with acute myeloid leukemia, due to receive a stem cell transplant.

The sample holds many counts of this clonotype. V and J are TRBV12-3 or TRBV12-4 and TRBJ1-4; D not certain. This CDR3 comprises 11 residues. The V gene lost 6 bases and the J gene lost 7 bases, with 6 bases spanning the gap. The CDR3 here is CASRNSEKLFF. The CDR3 DNA reads TGTGCCAGCAGAAACAGTGAAAAACTGTTTTTT.

This clonotype was found many times. This chain connects TRBV11-1 to TRBJ2-3, with 11 positions matching TRBD2. This CDR3 has 18 amino acids. Germline V gives CDR1 SGHAT, CDR2 FQDESV (reference sequence). Trimming at V came to 2 bases and at J to 5 bases, leaving 12 bases not matched to a gene. The CDR3 DNA reads as TGTGCCAGCAGCTTAAGGTCATCCGGACTAGCGGGTGGAGATACGCAGTATTTT. Its translation: CASSLRSSGLAGGDTQYF.

This clonotype was seen at least ten times. The CDR3 region is CSARVQSGSGYEQYF. The CDR3 DNA follows: TGCAGTGCTAGAGTTCAGTCAGGGAGTGGCTACGAGCAGTACTTC. The rearrangement links TRBV20-1 to TRBJ2-7, with D perhaps matching TRBD1 or TRBD2 (5 bases each). CDR1 is DFQATT and CDR2 is SNEGSKA in the germline V gene (reference sequence). CDR3 length: 15 amino acids. V was shortened by 1 base and J by 3 bases, with 16 bases between the two germline ends.

Comment on this clonotype: A much larger clone lies a single base off, so this may be a read error. This sequence joins TRBV20-1 and TRBJ1-2; TRBD1 might be the D (5 bases). The CDR3 covers 13 residues. CDR1 and CDR2 from the germline V gene are DFQATT and SNEGSKA (reference sequence). V shed 3 bases and J shed 7 bases, with 15 bases lying between them. CDR3 residues: CSASLERGCGYTF. The CDR3 bases are TGCAGTGCTAGTTTGGAACGGGGCTGTGGCTACACCTTC.

About this clonotype itself: Being one base from a much bigger clone, this may be a read error. V and J are TRBV10-2 and TRBJ2-3; the match to TRBD2 covers 10 bases. Germline values: CDR1 WSHSY, CDR2 SAAADI. The CDR3 consists of 20 residues. CDR3 bases: TGCGCCAGCAGTGAGCCGAGGACTAGCGGACGCCCGAACTTCACATATACGCAGTATTTT. It encodes CASSEPRTSGRPNFTYTQYF.

This clonotype was counted at least ten times. This rearrangement joins TRBV3-1 to TRBJ1-2; TRBD1 is a possible D gene (5 bases). The V gene lost 3 bases and the J gene lost 2 bases, with 13 bases spanning the gap. CDR1 and CDR2 (germline): LGHDT, YNNKEL (reference sequence). This CDR3 has 15 amino acids. CDR3 protein: CASSQGLRGNYGYTF. The DNA for the CDR3 is TGTGCCAGCAGCCAGGGACTTCGAGGGAACTATGGCTACACCTTC. The full variable domain, its missing parts supplied by reference TRBV3-1 and TRBJ1-2, is DTAVSQTPKYLVTQMGNDKSIKCEQNLGHDTMYWYKQDSKKFLKIMFSYNNKELIINETVPNRFSPKSPDKAHLNLHINSLELGDSAVYFCASSQGLRGNYGYTFGSGTRLTVV.

J is TRBJ2-2 and V is TRBV28, with 13 bases matching TRBD2. The CDR3 is 17 residues long. J gave up 7 bases and V 6 bases, and 11 bases lay outside the gene matches. Germline CDR1 is MDHEN and CDR2 is SYDVKM. The CDR3 DNA reads TGTGCCAGCAGACTAGGGACTAGCGGGGATCGGGGCGGGGAGCTGTTTTTT. Protein: CASRLGTSGDRGGELFF.

This clonotype was counted at least ten times. The genes are TRBV12-3 or TRBV12-4 and TRBJ1-6; maybe TRBD1 (5 bases). V lost 1 base, J lost 8 bases, and 12 bases lay in between. CDR3 length: 15 amino acids. Here the CDR3 DNA reads TGTGCCAGCAGTTTAGGAGGAGGGGTGGATTCACCCCTCCACTTT. Its protein is CASSLGGGVDSPLHF.

This clonotype was found many times. The chain employs TRBV5-1 and TRBJ1-1; 10 bases align to TRBD1. Losses at the gene ends were 4 bases for V and 10 bases for J; bases not matched to a gene: 10. This CDR3 region has 14 residues. The V gene's germline CDR1 is SGHRS and CDR2 YFSETQ. The CDR3 coding sequence is TGCGCCAGCAGCGAACGGACAGGGGGGCTCGCAGCTTTCTTT. This sequence encodes CASSERTGGLAAFF.

The rearrangement links TRBV7-9 to TRBJ1-5; D remains unclear. The V gene's germline CDR1 is SEHNR and CDR2 FQNEAQ (reference sequence). The CDR3 totals 16 residues. Trimming pared 1 base from V and 4 bases from J, leaving 14 bases between. The CDR3 region is CASSLEFSVGNQPQHF. The DNA for the CDR3 is TGTGCCAGCAGCTTAGAGTTCAGTGTTGGGAATCAGCCCCAGCATTTT.

This chain links TRBV20-1 with TRBJ2-6; D may be TRBD1 or TRBD2 (5 bases each). V was shortened by 6 bases and J by 15 bases, with 24 bases between the two germline ends. The CDR3 extends over 14 amino acids. Germline lookup yields CDR1 DFQATT and CDR2 SNEGSKA (reference sequence). CDR3 sequence reads: CSAPGRTGAHGLTF. The CDR3 nucleotides are TGCAGTGCCCCAGGACGGACTGGGGCCCACGGCCTGACTTTC.

This clonotype was counted at least ten times. The chain couples TRBV28 to TRBJ2-3, with D unresolved. CDR3 length: 16 amino acids. Germline loops: CDR1 MDHEN, CDR2 SYDVKM. V gave up 7 bases and J gave up 4 bases, with 21 bases separating them. The CDR3 DNA reads TGTGCCAGCACCAAAGCCCCGGGCCGAACGGCAGATACGCAGTATTTT. It yields the protein CASTKAPGRTADTQYF. The whole variable domain, filled in from reference TRBV28 and TRBJ2-3, reads DVKVTQSSRYLVKRTGEKVFLECVQDMDHENMFWYRQDPGLGLRLIYFSYDVKMKEKGDIPEGYSVSREKKERFSLILESASTNQTSMYLCASTKAPGRTADTQYFGPGTRLTVL.

This clonotype has ten or more counts. The chain employs TRBV12-3 or TRBV12-4 and TRBJ2-3, with 10 bases identical to TRBD2. CDR3 length: 15 amino acids. V lost 5 bases and J lost 9; bases outside the gene matches: 11. The CDR3 protein is CASSSPGLAWNTQYF. CDR3 coding DNA: TGTGCCAGCAGTAGTCCGGGACTAGCGTGGAACACGCAGTATTTT.

In its sample, this clonotype was seen many times. The chain combines TRBV6-2 or TRBV6-3 with TRBJ2-7; tentative D call: TRBD2 (6 bases). Germline CDR1 reads MNHEY; CDR2 reads SVGEGT. CDR3 length: 16 residues. The germline V and J ends were trimmed by 3 bases and 0 bases, with 15 bases remaining between them. This CDR3 reads CASSYGNGGSSYEQYF. The DNA of the CDR3 is TGTGCCAGCAGTTATGGAAACGGGGGATCCTCCTACGAGCAGTACTTC.

This clonotype has just a few counts. The chain couples TRBV18 to TRBJ2-7; a weak D match, TRBD1 (5 bases). The CDR3 is 17 amino acids. V lost 4 bases, J lost 3 bases, and 22 bases lay in between. CDR1 and CDR2 from the germline V gene are KGHSH and LQKENI. As DNA, the CDR3 is TGTGCCAGCTCACAGGCCTTCGTGGCAGGGCCAAACTACGAGCAGTACTTC. Its translation: CASSQAFVAGPNYEQYF.

The table lists this clonotype with many counts. This sequence joins TRBV20-1 and TRBJ2-1, with D hard to call. Germline V CDR1 and CDR2: DFQATT, SNEGSKA (reference sequence). The V and J ends lost 1 base and 15 bases respectively, with 19 bases between them. The CDR3 sequence is 13 residues long. The chain's CDR3 is CSARGMYKSPRFF. As DNA, the CDR3 is TGCAGTGCTAGAGGGATGTACAAATCCCCTCGGTTCTTC.

This clonotype was counted many times. The gene calls are TRBV2 and TRBJ1-2, with 8 bases that match TRBD1. Germline CDR1 reads SNHLY; CDR2 reads FYNNEI. The CDR3 length is 15 residues. V gave up 8 bases and J gave up 4 bases; unmatched junction bases: 12. CDR3 sequence: CASHRGTGSFYGYTF. DNA for the CDR3: TGTGCCAGCCACCGGGGGACAGGCTCCTTCTATGGCTACACCTTC.

This clonotype was observed many times. The chain links TRBV7-3 to TRBJ1-1, with a possible D match to TRBD1 (6 bases). The germline CDR1 and CDR2 sequences are SGHTA and FQGTGA. CDR3 length: 16 residues. V shed 5 bases and J shed 1 base, with 17 bases lying between them. The CDR3 sequence is CASSPQGRGTNTEAFF. Here the CDR3 DNA reads TGTGCCAGCAGCCCCCAGGGAAGGGGGACGAACACTGAAGCTTTCTTT.

In its sample, this clonotype was seen a few times. This rearrangement joins TRBV6-2 or TRBV6-3 to TRBJ1-5; D is uncertain. In germline, CDR1 is MNHEY, CDR2 SVGEGT. Trimming removed 5 bases from V and 0 bases from J, with 17 bases in between. The CDR3 has 17 residues. This CDR3 is CASSLPETENSNQPQHF. The DNA of the CDR3 is TGTGCCAGCAGTCTCCCCGAGACGGAAAATAGCAATCAGCCCCAGCATTTT.

This clonotype was found many times. The chain joins TRBV12-3 or TRBV12-4 to TRBJ1-2, with D possibly matching TRBD1 (6 bases). V was clipped by 8 bases and J by 2 bases, with 12 bases between them. CDR3 length: 13 residues. Here the CDR3 reads CASGGQANYGYTF. The DNA for the CDR3 is TGTGCCAGCGGGGGGCAGGCCAACTATGGCTACACCTTC.

This clonotype was recorded at least ten times. The chain couples TRBV5-1 to TRBJ2-1, with D possibly being TRBD1 (6 bases). This CDR3 spans 16 amino acids. Germline V gene data show CDR1 as SGHRS and CDR2 as YFSETQ. Trimming pared 2 bases from V and 0 bases from J, leaving 12 bases between. CDR3 in amino acids: CASSFPLGGSYNEQFF. CDR3 in DNA: TGCGCCAGCAGCTTTCCACTAGGGGGCTCCTACAATGAGCAGTTCTTC.

This clonotype appeared many times. The chain carries TRBV10-2 and TRBJ2-7; no definite D call. The germline V and J ends were trimmed by 5 bases and 0 bases, with 11 bases remaining between them. From germline, CDR1 is WSHSY and CDR2 SAAADI. CDR3 size: 14 residues. CDR3 in amino acids: CASSRTLSSYEQYF. Written as DNA, the CDR3 is TGCGCCAGCAGTAGGACGCTGAGCTCCTACGAGCAGTACTTC.

This clonotype was counted at least ten times. The rearrangement links TRBV12-3 or TRBV12-4 to TRBJ2-5; the D gene is possibly TRBD1 (6 bases). The CDR3 loop spans 12 amino acids. The V gene lost 6 bases and the J gene lost 5 bases, with 10 bases spanning the gap. This CDR3 is CASRTDRETQYF. In nucleotides, the CDR3 is TGTGCCAGCAGAACCGACAGGGAGACCCAGTACTTC.

This clonotype appeared many times. This sequence joins TRBV12-5 and TRBJ2-7; the D is unclear. This CDR3 has 9 residues. Trimming pared 9 bases from V and 4 bases from J, leaving 4 bases between. In germline, CDR1 is LGHNT, CDR2 FRNRAP. CDR3 bases: TGTGCTAGAGGGTACGAGCAGTACTTC. Protein product: CARGYEQYF.

About this clonotype itself: This may come from a read error, since a much larger clone is one base off. This chain connects TRBV5-6 to TRBJ2-1, with D hard to call. Germline V CDR1 and CDR2: SGHDT, YYEEEE. The length of the CDR3 is 13 residues. The CDR3: CAISPDFDYEQFF. The CDR3 bases are TGTGCCATCAGCCCCGACTTCGACTATGAGCAGTTCTTC.

With regard to this clonotype: A much bigger clone sits one base away, suggesting this may be a read error. The chain uses TRBV7-2 and TRBJ2-7; 8 bases are shared with TRBD1. The CDR3 spans 14 residues. CDR1 and CDR2 (germline): SGHTA, FQGNSA. CDR3 loop: CARSQAGGSNEQYF. The CDR3 coding sequence is TGTGCCCGCAGCCAGGCAGGGGGCTCGAACGAGCAGTACTTC.

This clonotype was seen repeatedly, ten times or more. The V call is TRBV7-2, the J call TRBJ2-1; 9 bases line up with TRBD2. Germline-derived CDR1 and CDR2 are SGHTA and FQGNSA. Unmatched junction bases numbered 3, after V lost 2 bases and J lost 4 bases. CDR3 length equals 15 residues. The CDR3 DNA follows: TGTGCCAGCAGCTTATCTAGCGGGGTATACAATGAGCAGTTCTTC. Protein sequence: CASSLSSGVYNEQFF.

This clonotype has a count of ten or more. The chain is built from TRBV9 and TRBJ1-1; D not resolved. Trimming took off 0 bases at V and 4 bases at J, with 13 bases between the two ends. Germline V gene lookup returns CDR1 SGDLS and CDR2 YYNGEE. CDR3 length: 15 residues. The CDR3 nucleotides are TGTGCCAGCAGCGTAGGCGGAATAGGCGCCACTGAAGCTTTCTTT. Translation gives CASSVGGIGATEAFF.

This clonotype has a count of ten or more. The chain is built from TRBV5-1 and TRBJ2-1, with 14 bases matching TRBD2. There are 18 residues in the CDR3. V shed 4 bases and J 3 bases; nucleotides not matched to a gene: 9. The germline V gene encodes CDR1 SGHRS and CDR2 YFSETQ. DNA for the CDR3: TGCGCCAGCAGCAGGACTAGCGGGAGGCCGTTTATCTACAATGAGCAGTTCTTC. Protein sequence: CASSRTSGRPFIYNEQFF.